This T cell receptor (beta chain) was profiled in a study of T-cell reconstitution after alpha-beta-depleted transplantation in children. Whole-study results and caveats: When one year had passed after transplant, most T-cell counts and diversity came from newly produced T cells. Elevated TCRbeta diversity at day 60 was traced, in some patients, to surviving recipient T cells and thymic progenitors.

Germline values: CDR1 SGHDT, CDR2 YYEEEE. The CDR3 extends over 14 amino acids. Trimming removed 6 bases from V and 3 bases from J, with 15 bases in between. Researchers prepared the TCRbeta library using unique molecular identifiers, the study reports. TCRdb reprocessed the PCR reads with MiXCR, giving one entry per CDR3 protein. This sample yields about 100,000 distinct CDR3 sequences, of which under 9% are seen a single time; roughly 17% belongs to the top ten. This clonotype has a count of ten or more. Antigen specificity is unknown. Source: PBMCs, taken before TCRalphabeta/CD19-depleted stem cell transplant. The sequence came from a boy under 10 years old with acute lymphoblastic leukemia, due to receive a stem cell transplant. The genes are TRBV5-6 and TRBJ1-1; perhaps TRBD1 as D (6 bases). CDR3 loop: CASIPSGGHTEAFF. CDR3 sequence (DNA): TGTGCCAGCATCCCATCGGGGGGGCACACTGAAGCTTTCTTT. Together with reference TRBV5-6 and TRBJ1-1, the CDR3 gives the full variable domain: DAGVTQSPTHLIKTRGQQVTLRCSPKSGHDTVSWYQQALGQGPQFIFQYYEEEERQRGNFPDRFSGHQFPNYSSELNVNALLLGDSALYLCASIPSGGHTEAFFGQGTRLTVV.